The 18 T cell receptor beta chains in this list originate from one sample, sequenced in a study of Graves' ophthalmopathy and Graves' hyperthyroidism. Beta-chain TCR CDR3 regions were amplified from RNA transcripts. An initial RT-PCR round employing HTBI primers preceded a second-round multiplex PCR. TCRdb analysed the multiplex PCR reads with MiXCR anew, one entry per CDR3 protein. The profile shows about 380,000 distinct CDR3 sequences, just over 15% of them singletons. Material for sequencing was peripheral blood. These receptors all stem from a woman younger than 35 with stable Graves' hyperthyroidism.

This clonotype was seen repeatedly, ten times or more. J is TRBJ1-2 and V is TRBV2; D unclear. This CDR3 region has 16 residues. Germline V gene lookup returns CDR1 SNHLY and CDR2 FYNNEI. The ends were cut back, 0 bases at V and 3 bases at J, with 14 bases in the middle. This chain's CDR3 is CASSEARGAVHYGYTF. CDR3 sequence (DNA): TGTGCCAGCAGTGAAGCCCGAGGTGCAGTCCACTATGGCTACACCTTC.

The table lists this clonotype with many counts. The gene calls are TRBV6-1 and TRBJ2-7, with D possibly called TRBD1 or TRBD2 (5 bases each). CDR3 size: 15 residues. Trimming cost V 3 bases and J 0 bases, with 12 bases left between them. Germline values: CDR1 MNHNS, CDR2 SASEGT. The CDR3 protein is CASSEGTRSSYEQYF. In nucleotides, the CDR3 is TGTGCCAGCAGTGAGGGGACGCGGAGCTCCTACGAGCAGTACTTC.

This clonotype was detected only a few times. A much larger clone differs from this one at a single base, so this may be a read error. The genes are TRBV13 and TRBJ1-2, with 8 bases lining up with TRBD1. The germline gives CDR1 PRHDT, CDR2 FYEKMQ (reference sequence). With 8 bases clipped from V and 5 bases from J, the junction kept 10 bases outside the gene matches. This CDR3 spans 14 amino acids. The CDR3 sequence is CASGRQGQIYGYTF. The CDR3 coding sequence is TGTGCCAGCGGGCGACAGGGGCAAATATATGGCTACACCTTC.

This clonotype was recorded many times. CDR3 in amino acids: CASSLLRGGDTEAFF. The CDR3 DNA is TGTGCCAGCAGTTTGCTCCGGGGGGGAGACACTGAAGCTTTCTTT. V gene TRBV12-3 or TRBV12-4 combines with J gene TRBJ1-1; weak D call: TRBD1 (5 bases). Trimming took off 3 bases at V and 3 bases at J, with 14 bases between the two ends. The CDR3 runs to 15 residues.

At least ten counts were recorded for this clonotype. The rearrangement links TRBV2 to TRBJ2-7; D possibly corresponds to TRBD2 (6 bases). Trimming took 3 bases from V and 1 from J, leaving 13 bases between them. Germline CDR1 and CDR2: SNHLY and FYNNEI. The CDR3 runs 15 residues. For the CDR3, the DNA is TGTGCCAGCAGTGACCTTACTAGCCTGTCCTACGAGCAGTACTTC. Its protein is CASSDLTSLSYEQYF. Full variable domain (outside the CDR3, taken from reference TRBV2 and TRBJ2-7): EPEVTQTPSHQVTQMGQEVILRCVPISNHLYFYWYRQILGQKVEFLVSFYNNEISEKSEIFDDQFSVERPDGSNFTLKIRSTKLEDSAMYFCASSDLTSLSYEQYFGPGTRLTVT.

This clonotype was seen ten or more times. The chain joins TRBV6-6 to TRBJ1-5; D is unresolved. With 8 bases removed from V and 0 bases from J, the gap between germline ends came to 26 bases. Germline V gives CDR1 MNHNY, CDR2 SVGAGI (reference sequence). The CDR3 consists of 19 residues. In DNA, the CDR3 is TGTGCCAGCTCTCGTAGGGCTGGGGTCCCTGAATATAGCAATCAGCCCCAGCATTTT. It yields the protein CASSRRAGVPEYSNQPQHF.

This clonotype has a count of ten or more. The gene calls are TRBV20-1 and TRBJ1-1; a possible D gene is TRBD1 (5 bases). V was shortened by 5 bases and J by 0 bases, with 16 bases between the two germline ends. The CDR3 is 15 residues long. Looked up from germline, CDR1 is DFQATT and CDR2 is SNEGSKA (reference sequence). The CDR3 protein is CSARTGATLNTEAFF. DNA for the CDR3: TGCAGTGCTCGAACCGGGGCGACGTTGAACACTGAAGCTTTCTTT.

The chain links TRBV7-3 to TRBJ2-2, with 9 bases lining up with TRBD1. CDR3 length equals 17 residues. Germline V lookup: CDR1 SGHTA, CDR2 FQGTGA. V shed 5 bases and J 6 bases; nucleotides not matched to a gene: 13. The CDR3 region is CASSPWGTGTFAGELFF. The CDR3 region has the DNA TGTGCCAGCAGCCCCTGGGGGACAGGGACTTTTGCCGGGGAGCTGTTTTTT.

This clonotype occurred many times. The V call is TRBV6-1, the J call TRBJ2-7; weak D call: TRBD1 (6 bases). Germline V gene lookup returns CDR1 MNHNS and CDR2 SASEGT. The CDR3 extends over 14 amino acids. V was clipped by 3 bases and J by 0 bases, with 9 bases between them. CDR3 DNA sequence: TGTGCCAGCAGTGACAGGGGTCCCTCCTACGAGCAGTACTTC. This codes for CASSDRGPSYEQYF.

The chain employs TRBV28 and TRBJ1-1; 9 bases line up with TRBD1. This CDR3 contains 14 residues. CDR1 and CDR2 (germline): MDHEN, SYDVKM. V trimming: 10 bases; J trimming: 4 bases; junction bases outside the gene matches: 10. CDR3 sequence: CATGTGGGSTEAFF. CDR3 nucleotides: TGTGCCACGGGAACAGGGGGCGGGAGCACTGAAGCTTTCTTT.

This clonotype was seen many times. The gene calls are TRBV12-3 or TRBV12-4 and TRBJ1-5; no firm D call. CDR3 length equals 11 residues. Deletions cut 7 bases from V and 9 bases from J, with 10 bases between. The CDR3 protein is CASTLNGPQHF. The CDR3 region has the DNA TGTGCCAGCACCTTAAACGGGCCCCAGCATTTT.

In its sample, this clonotype was seen many times. The V gene is TRBV6-2 or TRBV6-3, the J gene TRBJ2-3; TRBD2 might be the D (6 bases). The ends were cut back, 6 bases at V and 0 bases at J, with 16 bases in the middle. The CDR3 has 16 amino acids. The germline gives CDR1 MNHEY, CDR2 SVGEGT. CDR3 loop: CASSSPPRDSTDTQYF. CDR3 nucleotides: TGTGCCAGCAGCTCCCCCCCGCGGGATAGCACAGATACGCAGTATTTT.

This clonotype was picked up many times. The J gene is TRBJ1-1, the V gene TRBV6-5; D call uncertain. Trimming cost V 6 bases and J 0 bases, with 17 bases left between them. There are 16 residues in the CDR3. The V gene's germline CDR1 is MNHEY and CDR2 SVGAGI. The CDR3 sequence: CASSQIFGLMNTEAFF. The CDR3 nucleotides are TGTGCCAGCAGCCAGATTTTTGGGTTGATGAACACTGAAGCTTTCTTT.

This clonotype was counted ten times or more. The CDR3, as DNA: TGCAGCGTCCAGGGGGCGACTGAAGCTTTCTTT. Its protein is CSVQGATEAFF. This rearrangement joins TRBV29-1 to TRBJ1-1, with 8 bases that match TRBD1. This CDR3 contains 11 residues. J lost 5 bases, V lost 6 bases, and 2 bases had no gene match. CDR1 and CDR2 from the germline V gene are SQVTM and ANQGSEA.

This clonotype was detected many times. This may be a read error, as it is one base from a much larger clone. The chain recombines TRBV24-1 with TRBJ2-7, with D uncertain. The germline V gene encodes CDR1 KGHDR and CDR2 SFDVKD. The V and J ends lost 0 bases and 5 bases respectively, with 1 base between them. The CDR3 covers 11 residues. CDR3 sequence reads: CATSDLNEQYF. The DNA for the CDR3 is TGTGCCACCAGTGATTTGAACGAGCAGTACTTC.

This chain joins TRBV2 and TRBJ1-2; 7 bases fit TRBD1. After removal of 0 bases from V and 4 bases from J, the junction contained 5 bases not matched to a gene. The CDR3 is 15 amino acids. Germline CDR1 SNHLY, CDR2 FYNNEI. In nucleotides, the CDR3 is TGTGCCAGCAGTGAAGCAAGGGGGCGCGGCTATGGCTACACCTTC. Encoded protein: CASSEARGRGYGYTF.

Many counts were recorded for this clonotype. The chain uses TRBV6-2 or TRBV6-3 and TRBJ1-1; 7 bases fit TRBD1. CDR1 MNHEY and CDR2 SVGEGT come from the germline V gene. This CDR3 contains 16 residues. V lost 8 bases, J lost 0 bases, and 12 bases stayed unmatched. This CDR3 reads CASGSRGGLLNTEAFF. The CDR3 nucleotides read TGTGCCAGCGGGAGTCGAGGGGGCTTACTGAACACTGAAGCTTTCTTT.

This sequence joins TRBV2 and TRBJ2-1; 10 bases line up with TRBD2. V lost 6 bases, J lost 4 bases, and 3 bases stayed unmatched. CDR1 is SNHLY and CDR2 is FYNNEI in the germline V gene. This CDR3 contains 14 residues. The CDR3 protein is CASRKRGGYNEQFF. The CDR3 DNA follows: TGTGCCAGCAGGAAGCGGGGGGGTTACAATGAGCAGTTCTTC. Based on the CDR3 plus reference TRBV2 and TRBJ2-1, the full variable domain is EPEVTQTPSHQVTQMGQEVILRCVPISNHLYFYWYRQILGQKVEFLVSFYNNEISEKSEIFDDQFSVERPDGSNFTLKIRSTKLEDSAMYFCASRKRGGYNEQFFGPGTRLTVL.